Given below is one T cell receptor beta chain in context. In this sample, this clone turned up many times. Its antigen is currently not known. Per-nucleotide qualities are absent, and no much larger clonotype sits a single base away. This sample was taken from a study of blood T cell repertoires in COVID-19 (dated by TCRdb to 2020 to 2021). In the study overall: Samples covering the acute and convalescent phases of COVID-19 were provided by collaborators in the United States, Italy and Spain. The material from the prospective study consisted of cDNA or gDNA derived from T cells, B-cell-depleted T cells, or PBMCs. Deeply sampled blood TCRbeta repertoires from subjects exposed to, actively infected with, or recovered from COVID-19 were included in the dataset. A freely available public database, intended as a resource for researchers studying the immune response to SARS-CoV-2, is where the repertoires were released. Samples came from the ongoing ImmuneRACE study (first 160 participants) plus 1,254 subjects from 6 global collaborators. A de-identified subject ID, COVID-19 status, age in years and sex were almost always included in the sample metadata. HLA class I and class II types, where available, came from metadata supplied by the sample provider rather than from assay-based typing. Overall study results and their limits: The amount of clinical and demographic metadata varied by source and participant and was provided uncurated.

One collaborating source in Seattle enrolled patients during active infection and followed them longitudinally through the course of disease. Whole blood was collected in K2EDTA tubes by collaborating institutions according to the institutions' own protocols. Collaborator samples were shipped for TCRbeta analysis as frozen whole blood, isolated PBMCs, or DNA extracted from either sample type. TCRbeta CDR3 regions were amplified from genomic DNA using the immunoSEQ Assay, a bias-controlled multiplex PCR. In the source study's methods: The number of nucleated cells in each sample was estimated from the amplification of reference gene primers within the assay. Sequence reads were collapsed and filtered to measure the absolute abundance of every unique TCRbeta CDR3 rearrangement. Productive Simpson clonality was computed per sample as the square root of Simpson's diversity index over productive rearrangements. Drawn from immuneACCESS, this table holds only the in-frame rearrangements with V and J called that TCRdb kept. Clones are partly lost; checked studies trace under half to an unresolved V gene and leave the rest unexplained. The V and J calls and the clone size are those of that table, but D and trimming were determined from the DNA. For this sample the table gives about 200,000 clones, of which around four fifths were detected only once. The ten largest clones represent less than 9.5% of the sample.

The germline V gene yields MNHNS for CDR1 and SASEGT for CDR2. V sheds 1 base and J sheds 10 bases, leaving 10 bases between their ends. Spanning cysteine to phenylalanine, the CDR3 consists of 12 amino acids. Only the CDR3 portion is preserved as DNA: 36 bases, with reading frame beginning at the first base. Recombination connected TRBV6-1 to TRBJ1-1; the D gene lacks a confident call. This TCR was recovered from a woman older than 75 with COVID-19, enrolled during active disease. Sequenced input: peripheral blood. The DNA reads as follows: TGTGCCAGCAGTGAAGGGGGAGGCGTAGCTTTCTTT. This yields the protein CASSEGGGVAFF.